Listed below are T cell receptor beta chains from one sample, sequenced in a study of shared clonotypes between healthy human individuals. Sequencing was performed with immunoSEQ multiplex PCR; in TCRdb, only in-frame clones are kept and a portion is missing. The table lists millions of clones, about 92% of them singletons. The specimen was naive CD8+ T cells from PBMCs. These receptors came from a man younger than 30 in good health. Some clones in this sample may be carry-over from other donors' samples. CDR3s include the opening cysteine and the closing phenylalanine or tryptophan. The D gene is left open where the match is weak. Clone size, where shown, is once, few, many, or a class for clones that have expanded.

>TRBV27|NA|TRBJ2-7|NA
TGTGCCAGCAGTTTATCCCGGTCCTACGAGCAGTACTTC
CASSLSRSYEQYF
>TRBV4-3|NA|TRBJ2-7|NA
TGCGCCAGTCGAAGTCATCGGGGTTCCTACGAGCAGTACTTC
CASRSHRGSYEQYF
>TRBV27|NA|TRBJ2-7|NA
TGTGCCAGCAGTTTGGGCAGGAAATACGAGCAGTACTTC
CASSLGRKYEQYF
>TRBV9|NA|TRBJ2-7|NA
TGTGCCAGCAGCGTATCCTCGACAGACTCCTACGAGCAGTACTTC
CASSVSSTDSYEQYF
>TRBV4-3|TRBD1|TRBJ1-3|NA
TGCGCCAGCAGCCGAGACAGGGTAACTGGAAACACCATATATTTT
CASSRDRVTGNTIYF
>TRBV4-1|NA|TRBJ2-7|NA
TGCGCCAGCAGCCAAGCAAACGGGAGAACCGCCGAGCAGTACTTC
CASSQANGRTAEQYF
>TRBV7-9|NA|TRBJ2-3|once
TGTGCCAGCAGCTTAGCGCGGTCTGCAACAGATACGCAGTATTTT
CASSLARSATDTQYF
>TRBV18|NA|TRBJ2-2|NA
TGTGCCAGCTCACCTGAGGCGGGAAACGGGGAGCTGTTTTTT
CASSPEAGNGELFF
>TRBV5-1|TRBD1|TRBJ1-1|NA
TGCGCCAGGGGACAGGGGGCCCCTGAAGCTTTCTTT
CARGQGAPEAFF
>TRBV27|NA|TRBJ2-7|NA
TGTGCCAGCAGTCTCCTGACAGGGGAGGGGGGATTATCCGAGCAGTACTTC
CASSLLTGEGGLSEQYF
>TRBV5-1|NA|TRBJ2-7|NA
TGCGCCAGCAGCTTGGGACGCGGCGGGACCTACGAGCAGTACTTC
CASSLGRGGTYEQYF
>TRBV9|TRBD2|TRBJ2-1|NA
TGTGCCAGCAGCGTAGAAGTGTTAGCGGGAGTAGTAAATGAGCAGTTCTTC
CASSVEVLAGVVNEQFF
>TRBV30|NA|TRBJ2-2|NA
TGTGCCTGGATGGGGTACACCGGGGAGCTGTTTTTT
CAWMGYTGELFF
>TRBV7-3|NA|TRBJ2-3|NA
TGTGCCAGCAGCTTATCAGGGACTAGCACAGATACGCAGTATTTT
CASSLSGTSTDTQYF
>TRBV4-1|TRBD1|TRBJ1-1|NA
TGCGCCAGCAGCTACAACAGGGGGCCCGAAATGAACACTGAAGCTTTCTTT
CASSYNRGPEMNTEAFF
>TRBV27|TRBD2|TRBJ2-7|NA
TGTGCCAGCAGTTCCCAAAGACTAGCGGGAGGGATTGGGGACGAGCAGTACTTC
CASSSQRLAGGIGDEQYF
>TRBV19|TRBD1|TRBJ1-1|few
TGTGCCAGTAGTCAGGGGGTGGAAGCTTTCTTT
CASSQGVEAFF
>TRBV27|NA|TRBJ2-1|NA
TGTGCCAGCAGTTTGGGGGGAGCGAATGAGCAGTTCTTC
CASSLGGANEQFF
>TRBV30|NA|TRBJ2-7|once
TGTGCCTGGAGTGTACGACTTCCTGCCTACGAGCAGTACTTC
CAWSVRLPAYEQYF
>TRBV10-3|NA|TRBJ2-2|NA
TGTGCCATCAGTGGCCCCCTGACTGGCACCGGGGAGCTGTTTTTT
CAISGPLTGTGELFF
>TRBV6-6|TRBD1|TRBJ1-1|NA
TGTGCCAGCAGTCCACGGACAGGGCAAGCTTTCTTT
CASSPRTGQAFF
>TRBV15|NA|TRBJ2-7|NA
TGTGCCACCAGCGCTCGACCTGCCTACGAGCAGTACTTC
CATSARPAYEQYF
>TRBV28|NA|TRBJ2-7|NA
TGTGCCAGCCACGGTCTTGGCCTGGAGGGCACCTACGAGCAGTACTTC
CASHGLGLEGTYEQYF
>TRBV4-1|NA|TRBJ1-4|NA
TGCGCCAGCAGCCAAGAGTCGGGACTTAATGAAAAACTGTTTTTT
CASSQESGLNEKLFF
>TRBV19|NA|TRBJ1-2|NA
TGTGCCAGTAGGGGTACCTTCGATGGCTACACCTTC
CASRGTFDGYTF
>TRBV27|NA|TRBJ2-7|NA
TGTGCCAGCACCTTTCAGGGGAGGGCCCCCTTAGGGTACGAGCAGTACTTC
CASTFQGRAPLGYEQYF
>TRBV28|TRBD1|TRBJ2-5|NA
TGTGCCAGCAGCCCCCCGGGACAGGGTGAGACCCAGTACTTC
CASSPPGQGETQYF
>TRBV7-3|TRBD1|TRBJ2-7|NA
TGTGCCAGCAGCCTGCATGGGGGGACAGGGGCCTTACTTGAGCAGTACTTC
CASSLHGGTGALLEQYF
>TRBV6-6|NA|TRBJ2-3|NA
TGTGCCAGCAGTTACTCTATGCAGGGGAGCACAGATACGCAGTATTTT
CASSYSMQGSTDTQYF
>TRBV10-2|NA|TRBJ1-5|once
TGCGCCAGCAGTGAGCTTGGCAGGATAAATCAGCCCCAGCATTTT
CASSELGRINQPQHF
>TRBV2|NA|TRBJ2-7|NA
TGTGCCAGCATTAAAAAAGGCGAGCAGTACTTC
CASIKKGEQYF
>TRBV6-5|NA|TRBJ1-2|NA
TGTGCCAGCAGCTTAGACGACGGTATCGGCTATGGCTACACCTTC
CASSLDDGIGYGYTF
>TRBV4-1|TRBD2|TRBJ2-7|NA
TGCGCCAGCAGCCATCACGGGACTAGCGGCTACGAGCAGTACTTC
CASSHHGTSGYEQYF
>TRBV28|NA|TRBJ1-2|NA
TGTGCCAGCATTGGGGACCGATCAAACTATGGCTACACCTTC
CASIGDRSNYGYTF
>TRBV29-1|TRBD1|TRBJ1-2|NA
TGCAGCGTTGGCCCGAGGACAGGGTCCATCTATGGCTACACCTTC
CSVGPRTGSIYGYTF
>TRBV29-1|NA|TRBJ2-1|NA
TGCAGCGTACCCCGGGGTCGGTACGAGCAGTTCTTC
CSVPRGRYEQFF
>TRBV2|TRBD1|TRBJ1-2|once
TGTGCCAGCAGGGACAGGCTGGATGGCTACACCTTC
CASRDRLDGYTF
>TRBV27|TRBD1|TRBJ1-3|NA
TGTGCCAGCAGTCCCAGGGGGCCAGGAAACACCATATATTTT
CASSPRGPGNTIYF